The source of this T cell receptor (beta chain) is a study of OX40 agonist ivuxolimab in advanced cancers. Peripheral blood came from all dose cohorts at three timepoints. The germline V and J ends were trimmed by 6 bases and 5 bases, with 5 bases remaining between them. The CDR3 consists of 11 residues. Per germline, CDR1 SGHRS and CDR2 YFSETQ. Libraries were prepared by immunoSEQ multiplex PCR; TCRdb keeps only in-frame clonotypes and omits some of them. The table has about 98,000 clones, around 92% seen once. The sequencing used CD4+ or CD8+ T cells sorted from blood, collected in a trial of the OX40 agonist ivuxolimab. This TCR was sampled from an adult with an advanced solid tumor such as melanoma, head and neck, liver or kidney cancer. The chain joins TRBV5-1 to TRBJ2-2; D call uncertain. The CDR3 protein is CASKWTGELFF. The CDR3 DNA sequence: TGCGCCAGCAAGTGGACCGGGGAGCTGTTTTTT.